This record concerns one T cell receptor beta chain sequence. Its antigen remains unidentified. Per-base quality was not reported, and no clone a single base away is much larger than it. The germline V gene (reference sequence) supplies CDR1 MNHEY and CDR2 SMNVEV. Reading from cysteine to phenylalanine, the CDR3 counts 15 amino acids. The entry retains the CDR3 DNA only, 45 bases that are in frame from base 1. For this chain, trimming is 4 bases at the V end and 5 bases at the J end, and the number of junction bases without a gene match is 7. The immunoSEQ Assay, a bias-controlled multiplex PCR, was used to amplify TCRbeta CDR3 regions from genomic DNA. Processing in the source paper ran as follows. Nucleated cell counts per sample were estimated from amplification of reference gene primers within the assay. To quantify the absolute abundance of each unique TCRbeta CDR3 rearrangement, sequence reads were collapsed and filtered. Productive Simpson clonality was computed per sample as the square root of Simpson's diversity index over productive rearrangements. TCRdb obtained this table from immuneACCESS and retained in-frame rearrangements with V and J assigned. These tables miss some clones; where compared with another copy, unresolved V genes account for less than half of the shortfall, and the remainder is unexplained. V, J and clone size were drawn from that table, and D and trimming were deduced from the DNA. Present in this sample are around 95,000 clones, 90% of which were seen just once. Clones ranked in the top ten supply about 5% of the sample.

This entry is derived from a study of blood T cell repertoires in COVID-19 (dated by TCRdb to 2019 to 2021). For the study in its entirety: Samples covering the acute and convalescent phases of COVID-19 were provided by collaborators in the United States, Italy and Spain. The material from the prospective study consisted of cDNA or gDNA derived from T cells, B-cell-depleted T cells, or PBMCs. The dataset comprised deeply sampled blood TCRbeta repertoires from subjects exposed to, actively infected with, or recovered from COVID-19. The repertoires were released in a freely available public database meant as a resource for research on the immune response to SARS-CoV-2. The samples were drawn from two sources: the first 160 participants of the ongoing ImmuneRACE study, and over 950 subjects contributed by 6 global collaborators. Sample metadata almost always included a de-identified subject ID, COVID-19 status, age in years and sex. Where available, HLA class I and class II types were obtained from metadata supplied by the sample provider rather than from assay-based typing. Beyond this particular receptor, the publication reports: Clinical and demographic metadata were provided uncurated, with the amount varying by source and participant.

Collaborating institutions collected whole blood in K2EDTA tubes following their own protocols. For TCRbeta analysis, collaborators shipped samples as frozen whole blood, isolated PBMCs, or DNA extracted from either of those sample types. The specimen sequenced was peripheral blood. The chain is made from TRBV27 and TRBJ1-5, and TRBD1 aligns with 8 junction nucleotides. This receptor was obtained from a man over 45 with acute or convalescent COVID-19. The DNA reads as follows: TGTGCCAGCAGTTCCGCCAGGGGGCTCGATCAGCCCCAGCATTTT. This encodes CASSSARGLDQPQHF.